This TCR beta chain was identified in a study of early T cells in non-severe SARS-CoV-2 infection. Study context: Sequenced material consisted of bulk RNA (from unsorted whole blood), and chains were unpaired.

The CDR3 consists of 12 residues. Germline values: CDR1 LGHNT, CDR2 FRNRAP. With 3 bases removed from V and 7 bases from J, the gap between germline ends came to 7 bases. This clonotype was seen ten or more times. Its matching antigen is unknown. Study-wide points: VDJdb matching favored anti-spike CD8 responses, missing private and CD4 specificities.

Attachment of unique molecular identifiers was made to individual cDNA molecules. TCRdb redid the calling of the 5' RACE reads with MiXCR, one entry per CDR3 protein. Of tens of thousands of distinct CDR3 sequences listed, about 9.7% are singletons. The material sequenced was whole blood. J is TRBJ2-1 and V is TRBV12-5, with D unresolved. The clonotype was recovered from an adult who was a healthcare worker with PCR-confirmed SARS-CoV-2 infection or an uninfected control (not recorded which). CDR3 protein: CASGLRRNEQFF. The CDR3 DNA reads as TGTGCTAGTGGTTTAAGGCGGAATGAGCAGTTCTTC.